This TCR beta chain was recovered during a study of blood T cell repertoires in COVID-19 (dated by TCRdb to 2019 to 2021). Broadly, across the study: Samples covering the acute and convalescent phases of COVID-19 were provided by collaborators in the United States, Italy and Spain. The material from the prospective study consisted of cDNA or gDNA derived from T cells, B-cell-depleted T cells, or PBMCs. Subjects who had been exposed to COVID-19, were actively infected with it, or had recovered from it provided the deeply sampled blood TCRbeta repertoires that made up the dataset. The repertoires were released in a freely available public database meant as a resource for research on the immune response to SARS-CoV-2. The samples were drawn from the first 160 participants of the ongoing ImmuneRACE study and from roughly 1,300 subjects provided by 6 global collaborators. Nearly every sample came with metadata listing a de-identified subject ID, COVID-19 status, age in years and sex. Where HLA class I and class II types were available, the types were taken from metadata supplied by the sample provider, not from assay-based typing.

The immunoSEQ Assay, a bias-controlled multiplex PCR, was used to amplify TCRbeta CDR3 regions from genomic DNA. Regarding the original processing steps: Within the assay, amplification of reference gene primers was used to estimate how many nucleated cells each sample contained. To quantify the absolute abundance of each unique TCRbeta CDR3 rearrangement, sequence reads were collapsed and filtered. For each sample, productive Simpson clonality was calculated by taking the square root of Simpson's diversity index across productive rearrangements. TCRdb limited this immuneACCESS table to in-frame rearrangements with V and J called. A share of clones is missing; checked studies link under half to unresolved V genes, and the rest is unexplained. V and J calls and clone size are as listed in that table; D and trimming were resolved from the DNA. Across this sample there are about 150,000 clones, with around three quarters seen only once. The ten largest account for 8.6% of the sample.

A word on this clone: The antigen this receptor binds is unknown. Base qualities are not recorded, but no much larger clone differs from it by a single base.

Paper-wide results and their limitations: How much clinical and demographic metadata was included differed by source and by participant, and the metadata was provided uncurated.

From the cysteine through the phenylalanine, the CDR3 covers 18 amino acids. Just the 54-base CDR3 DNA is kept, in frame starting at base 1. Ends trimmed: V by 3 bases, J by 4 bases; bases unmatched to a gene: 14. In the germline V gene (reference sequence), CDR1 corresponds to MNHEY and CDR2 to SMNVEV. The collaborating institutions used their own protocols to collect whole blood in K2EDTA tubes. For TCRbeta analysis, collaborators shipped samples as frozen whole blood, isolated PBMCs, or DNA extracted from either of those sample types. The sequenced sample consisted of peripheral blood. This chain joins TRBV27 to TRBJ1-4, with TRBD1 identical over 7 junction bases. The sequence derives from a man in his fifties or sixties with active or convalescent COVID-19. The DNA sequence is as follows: TGTGCCAGCAGTTTTATTAGTGCAGGGGGACTCATTAATGAAAAACTGTTTTTT. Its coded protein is CASSFISAGGLINEKLFF. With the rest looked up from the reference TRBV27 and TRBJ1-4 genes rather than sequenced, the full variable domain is EAQVTQNPRYLITVTGKKLTVTCSQNMNHEYMSWYRQDPGLGLRQIYYSMNVEVTDKGDVPEGYKVSRKEKRNFPLILESPSPNQTSLYFCASSFISAGGLINEKLFFGSGTQLSVL.